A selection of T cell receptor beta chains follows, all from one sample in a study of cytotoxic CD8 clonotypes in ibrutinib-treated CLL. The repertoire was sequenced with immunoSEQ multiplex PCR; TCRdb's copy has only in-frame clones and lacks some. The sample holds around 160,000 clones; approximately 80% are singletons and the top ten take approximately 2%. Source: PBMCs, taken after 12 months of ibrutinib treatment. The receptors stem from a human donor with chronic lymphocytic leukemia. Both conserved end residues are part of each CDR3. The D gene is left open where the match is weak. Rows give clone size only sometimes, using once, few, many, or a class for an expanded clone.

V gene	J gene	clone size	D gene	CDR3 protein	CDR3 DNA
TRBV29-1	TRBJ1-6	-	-	CSVLKKEGLPLHF	TGCAGCGTACTTAAAAAAGAGGGGTTACCCCTCCACTTT
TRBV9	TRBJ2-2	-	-	CASSVSSAVYTGELFF	TGTGCCAGCAGCGTCTCCAGCGCAGTCTACACCGGGGAGCTGTTTTTT
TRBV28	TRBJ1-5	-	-	CASSSDTSNQPQHF	TGTGCCAGCAGTTCAGACACTAGCAATCAGCCCCAGCATTTT
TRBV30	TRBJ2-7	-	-	CAWSVGGAHYEQYF	TGTGCCTGGAGTGTAGGCGGGGCCCACTACGAGCAGTACTTC
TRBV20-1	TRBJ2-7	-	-	CSARQAYEQYF	TGCAGTGCTAGACAGGCCTACGAGCAGTACTTC
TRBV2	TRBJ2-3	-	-	CASSQRDSTDTQYF	TGTGCCAGCAGCCAACGGGACTCCACAGATACGCAGTATTTT
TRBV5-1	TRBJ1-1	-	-	CASSKNTEAFF	TGCGCCAGCAGCAAGAACACTGAAGCTTTCTTT
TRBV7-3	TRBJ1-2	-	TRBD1	CASSRDRGKGYTF	TGTGCCAGCAGCCGCGACAGGGGGAAGGGCTACACCTTC
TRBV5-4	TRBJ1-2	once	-	CASSSAVVAYGYTF	TGTGCCAGCAGCTCCGCCGTTGTTGCCTATGGCTACACCTTC
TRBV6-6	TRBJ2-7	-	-	CASRRQGRARYEQYF	TGTGCCAGCAGACGACAGGGGAGGGCACGCTACGAGCAGTACTTC
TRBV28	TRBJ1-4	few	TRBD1	CASSQGGPTNEKLFF	TGTGCCAGCAGTCAAGGGGGCCCAACTAATGAAAAACTGTTTTTT
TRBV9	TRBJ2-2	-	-	CASSVRNTGELFF	TGTGCCAGCAGCGTACGGAACACCGGGGAGCTGTTTTTT
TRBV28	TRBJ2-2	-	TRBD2	CASRWTSGRSGELFF	TGTGCCAGCAGGTGGACTAGCGGGAGGTCGGGGGAGCTGTTTTTT
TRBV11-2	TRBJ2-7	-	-	CASSLESGNYEQYF	TGTGCCAGCAGCTTAGAATCCGGAAACTACGAGCAGTACTTC
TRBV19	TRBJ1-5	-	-	CASRNRLHANRPQHF	TGTGCCAGTAGAAACAGGTTACACGCCAATCGGCCCCAGCATTTT
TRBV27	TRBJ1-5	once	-	CASSLTRRQPQHF	TGTGCCAGCAGTTTAACGAGACGTCAGCCCCAGCATTTT
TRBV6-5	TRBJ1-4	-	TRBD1	CASSSGGQGEEKLFF	TGTGCCAGCAGTTCCGGCGGACAGGGAGAAGAAAAACTGTTTTTT
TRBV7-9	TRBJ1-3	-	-	CASSLERGSGSSGNTIYF	TGTGCCAGCAGCCTTGAGCGGGGCAGTGGGAGCTCTGGAAACACCATATATTTT
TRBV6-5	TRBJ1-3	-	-	CASSRDSGNTIYF	TGTGCCAGCAGCCGGGACTCTGGAAACACCATATATTTT
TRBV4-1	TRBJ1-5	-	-	CASSRERGNSNQPQHF	TGCGCCAGCAGTCGAGAGAGGGGAAATAGCAATCAGCCCCAGCATTTT
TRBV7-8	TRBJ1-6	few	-	CASGRENSPLHF	TGTGCCAGCGGCAGGGAGAATTCACCCCTCCACTTT
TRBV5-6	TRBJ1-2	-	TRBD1	CASSPGTDSYGYTF	TGTGCCAGCAGCCCCGGGACAGATTCGTATGGCTACACCTTC
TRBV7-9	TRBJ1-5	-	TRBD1	CASSPAGRTGEENQPQHF	TGTGCCAGCAGCCCTGCCGGCCGGACAGGGGAAGAGAATCAGCCCCAGCATTTT
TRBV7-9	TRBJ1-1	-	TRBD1	CASRPGTGWEAFF	TGTGCCAGCAGGCCCGGGACAGGATGGGAAGCTTTCTTT
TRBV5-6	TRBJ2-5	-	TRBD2	CASSLIGLALQETQYF	TGTGCCAGCAGCTTGATAGGACTAGCCCTCCAAGAGACCCAGTACTTC
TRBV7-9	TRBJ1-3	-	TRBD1	CASSLAGTGGNTIYF	TGTGCCAGCAGCTTAGCAGGGACAGGGGGAAACACCATATATTTT
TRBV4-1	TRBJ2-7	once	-	CASSQEGGRGRSYEQYF	TGCGCCAGCAGCCAAGAAGGGGGGAGGGGCCGGTCCTACGAGCAGTACTTC
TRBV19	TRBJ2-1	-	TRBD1	CASSIGQGAREQFF	TGTGCCAGTAGTATCGGACAGGGGGCTAGGGAGCAGTTCTTC
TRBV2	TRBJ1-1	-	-	CASGSVGMNTEAFF	TGTGCCAGCGGTTCGGTCGGGATGAACACTGAAGCTTTCTTT